Following are 21 T cell receptor beta chains from one sample sequenced in a study of cytomegalovirus exposure and HLA in healthy donors. Amplification used 60 Vbeta primers and 13 Jbeta primers. The protocol was immunoSEQ multiplex PCR, while the TCRdb copy is restricted to in-frame clones and leaves out a portion. The profile shows under 40,000 clones, roughly 90% of them singletons. Sequencing input: PBMCs. Receptors were obtained from a woman younger than 30 in good health and CMV-seronegative.

V and J are TRBV6-5 and TRBJ1-2, with 7 bases matching TRBD1. CDR1 is MNHEY and CDR2 is SVGAGI in the germline V gene. This CDR3 comprises 14 residues. With 5 bases clipped from V and 4 bases from J, the junction kept 7 bases outside the gene matches. CDR3 in amino acids: CASSPGGTAYGYTF. The CDR3 region has the DNA TGTGCCAGCAGTCCCGGCGGGACAGCCTATGGCTACACCTTC.

The chain links TRBV6-5 to TRBJ2-1; TRBD2 matches at 9 bases. Unmatched junction bases numbered 4, after V lost 5 bases and J lost 2 bases. CDR1 is MNHEY, CDR2 SVGAGI, per germline. CDR3 size: 15 residues. In nucleotides, the CDR3 is TGTGCCAGCAGTCTTAGCGGGAGAACCTACAATGAGCAGTTCTTC. This translates into CASSLSGRTYNEQFF.

The chain carries TRBV28 and TRBJ1-5; 10 bases agree with TRBD1. The germline V gene encodes CDR1 MDHEN and CDR2 SYDVKM. Trimming at V came to 5 bases and at J to 3 bases, leaving 4 bases not matched to a gene. The CDR3 covers 15 residues. The CDR3 bases are TGTGCCAGCAGTCCTGGGACAGGGGACAATCAGCCCCAGCATTTT. It encodes CASSPGTGDNQPQHF.

This clone was observed once. The CDR3 region has the DNA TGCGCCAGCAGTGAGAGTATTCAGGGACTAGCGGGCGTAAGGTACGAGCAGTACTTC. This encodes CASSESIQGLAGVRYEQYF. This chain connects TRBV10-1 to TRBJ2-7, with 12 positions matching TRBD2. The CDR3 consists of 19 residues. Germline V CDR1 and CDR2: WNHNN, SYGVQD (reference sequence). V was pared by 2 bases and J by 4 bases, with 15 bases of the junction left unmatched.

CDR3 region: CASSDVQGADTQYF. CDR3 coding DNA: TGTGCCAGCAGTGACGTACAGGGGGCAGATACGCAGTATTTT. V usage is TRBV6-4 and J usage is TRBJ2-3; TRBD1 aligns across 8 bases. Trimming removed 2 bases from V and 4 bases from J; junction bases left unmatched: 2. The germline gives CDR1 MRHNA, CDR2 SNTAGT. The length of the CDR3 is 14 residues.

The chain couples TRBV5-1 to TRBJ1-3, with D uncertain. The CDR3 sequence is 15 residues long. Germline V gene data show CDR1 as SGHRS and CDR2 as YFSETQ. V dropped 0 bases and J dropped 0 bases, with 7 bases sitting between them. The CDR3 region has the DNA TGCGCCAGCAGCTTGGACTCTACCTCTGGAAACACCATATATTTT. Protein product: CASSLDSTSGNTIYF.

The V call is TRBV7-3, the J call TRBJ1-1, with 8 bases fitting TRBD1. Trimming at V came to 2 bases and at J to 2 bases, leaving 4 bases not matched to a gene. The CDR3 is made up of 15 amino acids. Germline-derived CDR1 and CDR2 are SGHTA and FQGTGA. CDR3 bases: TGTGCCAGCAGCTTACTAGGACAGGGTAACACTGAAGCTTTCTTT. Encoded protein: CASSLLGQGNTEAFF.

The chain is built from TRBV4-1 and TRBJ2-7, with 10 bases lining up with TRBD2. The CDR3 totals 16 residues. Germline V lookup: CDR1 MGHRA, CDR2 YSYEKL. Trimming removed 2 bases from V and 4 bases from J; junction bases left unmatched: 8. The CDR3 is CASSQLYKTSGYEQYF. As DNA, the CDR3 is TGCGCCAGCAGCCAACTTTATAAGACTAGCGGGTACGAGCAGTACTTC.

The genes are TRBV18 and TRBJ2-1; D is perhaps TRBD2 (7 bases). The CDR3 contains 16 residues. V lost 5 bases, J lost 2 bases, and 16 bases lay in between. CDR1 KGHSH and CDR2 LQKENI come from the germline V gene. The CDR3 DNA is TGTGCCAGCTCAAGGGGGGGCAGACCTCCCTACAATGAGCAGTTCTTC. Amino acid sequence: CASSRGGRPPYNEQFF.

The chain joins TRBV5-1 to TRBJ2-2; 7 bases are shared with TRBD2. The germline CDR1 and CDR2 sequences are SGHRS and YFSETQ. Trimming took 0 bases from V and 5 from J; bases not matched to a gene: 7. The CDR3 loop spans 16 amino acids. The CDR3 loop reads CASSLVGGSSTGELFF. The CDR3 DNA follows: TGCGCCAGCAGCTTGGTTGGCGGGAGTAGTACCGGGGAGCTGTTTTTT.

The chain joins TRBV28 to TRBJ2-7, with D perhaps TRBD1 (5 bases). Germline V gene sequence: CDR1 MDHEN, CDR2 SYDVKM. Trimming took off 5 bases at V and 2 bases at J, with 10 bases between the two ends. The CDR3 length is 13 residues. CDR3 nucleotide sequence: TGTGCCAGCAGTCAACAGGAACCCTACGAGCAGTACTTC. Amino acid sequence: CASSQQEPYEQYF.

In this sample, this clone turned up once. One end of the junction varies from germline; a read error may be responsible. The V and J genes are TRBV5-1 and TRBJ1-4; maybe TRBD1 (5 bases). The CDR3 totals 16 residues. Germline V CDR1 and CDR2: SGHRS, YFSETQ. The CDR3 DNA reads TGTGCCAGCAGCGATTTGGGGGGGTCAACTAATGAAAAACTGTTTTTT. Amino acids: CASSDLGGSTNEKLFF.

The CDR3 sequence: CASSFGASGRDEQYF. The CDR3 DNA reads TGTGCCAGCAGCTTCGGAGCTAGCGGGAGGGACGAGCAGTACTTC. This chain connects TRBV5-6 to TRBJ2-7, with 12 bases lining up with TRBD2. V lost 2 bases, J lost 5 bases, and 5 bases stayed unmatched. CDR3 length equals 15 residues. Germline CDR1 and CDR2: SGHDT and YYEEEE. The variable domain in full, completed from reference TRBV5-6 and TRBJ2-7, reads DAGVTQSPTHLIKTRGQQVTLRCSPKSGHDTVSWYQQALGQGPQFIFQYYEEEERQRGNFPDRFSGHQFPNYSSELNVNALLLGDSALYLCASSFGASGRDEQYFGPGTRLTVT.

In this sample, this clone turned up a few times. V and J are TRBV6-4 and TRBJ2-1; 14 bases are shared with TRBD2. The CDR3 is 17 residues long. The V segment lost 5 bases and the J segment 9 bases; nucleotides outside the gene matches: 12. CDR1 is MRHNA, CDR2 SNTAGT, per germline. The CDR3 reads CASSSGLAGATGGEQFF. CDR3 nucleotides: TGTGCCAGCAGTTCGGGACTAGCGGGAGCCACAGGGGGTGAGCAGTTCTTC.

This chain uses TRBV28 with TRBJ2-5, with TRBD2 as a possible D gene (5 bases). The CDR3 extends over 13 amino acids. Looked up from germline, CDR1 is MDHEN and CDR2 is SYDVKM. Trimming took 8 bases from V and 4 from J, leaving 14 bases between them. The CDR3 here is CASLQAAVETQYF. CDR3 nucleotides: TGTGCCAGCTTACAAGCGGCGGTAGAGACCCAGTACTTC. The full variable domain, rest sourced from reference TRBV28 and TRBJ2-5, is DVKVTQSSRYLVKRTGEKVFLECVQDMDHENMFWYRQDPGLGLRLIYFSYDVKMKEKGDIPEGYSVSREKKERFSLILESASTNQTSMYLCASLQAAVETQYFGPGTRLLVL.

V usage is TRBV6-5 and J usage is TRBJ2-7; 7 nucleotides match TRBD1. Trimming at V came to 4 bases and at J to 7 bases, leaving 7 bases not matched to a gene. The CDR3 is made up of 13 amino acids. CDR1 and CDR2 from the germline V gene are MNHEY and SVGAGI. This CDR3 is CASSSDREREQYF. Here the CDR3 DNA reads TGTGCCAGCAGTTCTGACAGGGAACGAGAGCAGTACTTC.

Notes on this clone: At one of its ends the junction is not consistent with the germline gene, which may arise from a read error. This specimen includes other DNA sequences encoding the same CDR3. The chain uses TRBV7-9 and TRBJ2-7, with a tentative D call TRBD1 (5 bases). The CDR3 loop spans 12 amino acids. Germline V gene sequence: CDR1 SEHNR, CDR2 FQNEAQ (reference sequence). Here the CDR3 DNA reads TGTTCCAGCAGCTCCCAGGGTTACGAGCAGTACTTC. It specifies CSSSSQGYEQYF.

V usage is TRBV28 and J usage is TRBJ1-4; no definite D call. With 7 bases removed from V and 5 bases from J, the gap between germline ends came to 17 bases. The CDR3 length is 15 residues. CDR1 is MDHEN, CDR2 SYDVKM, per germline. In nucleotides, the CDR3 is TGTGCCAGCACTAGCCCGGGTGATACAAATGAAAAACTGTTTTTT. It specifies CASTSPGDTNEKLFF.

The chain has TRBV4-3 and TRBJ2-2; TRBD1 agrees at 8 bases. Germline V CDR1 and CDR2: LGHNA, YSLEER. The trim removed 0 bases at V and 7 bases at J, leaving 10 bases unmatched. The CDR3 has 17 residues. The CDR3 sequence: CASSQDSQGAGIGELFF. DNA of the CDR3: TGCGCCAGCAGCCAAGACAGCCAGGGGGCGGGTATCGGGGAGCTGTTTTTT.

This chain links TRBV20-1 with TRBJ2-7; possibly TRBD2 for D (5 bases). The CDR3 has 10 amino acids. V dropped 6 bases and J dropped 9 bases, with 12 bases sitting between them. Germline lookup yields CDR1 DFQATT and CDR2 SNEGSKA (reference sequence). CDR3 nucleotides: TGCAGTGCGAGCCGCGGAGGGCAGTACTTC. This translates into CSASRGGQYF.

V is TRBV28 and J is TRBJ2-3; possibly TRBD1 for D (7 bases). The CDR3 loop spans 16 amino acids. Trimming removed 5 bases at V and 4 bases at J, with 19 bases between. Germline V lookup: CDR1 MDHEN, CDR2 SYDVKM. DNA of the CDR3: TGTGCCAGCAGTGCCCAGGGGGGTCGAGCGGCAGATACGCAGTATTTT. Translation: CASSAQGGRAADTQYF.